Sequencing of this T cell receptor beta chain was carried out in a study of T cell clonality in common variable immunodeficiency. The CDR3 runs 15 residues. Per germline, CDR1 SGHAT and CDR2 FQNNGV. Unmatched junction bases numbered 12, after V lost 5 bases and J lost 6 bases. In this sample, this clone turned up many times. Antigen specificity is unknown. The read terminates 3 residues before the CDR3 end, so the remaining end is supplied by the germline J gene. General study findings and limits: Shared TCRbeta clones were fewer between CVID subjects than controls. Common variable immunodeficiency TCR beta sequences reportedly had fewer deletions and N-nucleotide insertions.

Profiled with immunoSEQ multiplex PCR; TCRdb holds only in-frame clones, not every one. This repertoire lists over 30,000 clones without singletons; 3.8% sits in the top ten. The receptor was isolated from a person aged 18-70 years in good health. The sequencing sample was made of peripheral blood mononuclear cells. The chain employs TRBV11-2 and TRBJ1-1, with 7 bases lining up with TRBD1. The CDR3 bases that were read are TGTGCCAGCAGCCGTTACAGGGGCGGCCAGTCTGAA. The encoded protein is CASSRYRGGQSE. The full CDR3 protein is CASSRYRGGQSEAFF.